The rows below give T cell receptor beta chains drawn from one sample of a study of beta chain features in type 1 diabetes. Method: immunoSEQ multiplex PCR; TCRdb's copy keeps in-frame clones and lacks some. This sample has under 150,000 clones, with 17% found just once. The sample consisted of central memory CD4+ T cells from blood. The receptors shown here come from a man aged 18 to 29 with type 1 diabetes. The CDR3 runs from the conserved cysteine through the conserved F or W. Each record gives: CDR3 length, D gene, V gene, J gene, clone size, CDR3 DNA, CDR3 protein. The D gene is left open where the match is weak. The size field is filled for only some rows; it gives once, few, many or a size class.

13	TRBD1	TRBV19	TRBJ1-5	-	TGTGCCAGTAGCCGGGACAGGGATCAGCCCCAGCATTTT	CASSRDRDQPQHF
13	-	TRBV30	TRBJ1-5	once	TGTGCCTGGAGTGCAGGGAAGGCCCAGCCCCAGCATTTT	CAWSAGKAQPQHF
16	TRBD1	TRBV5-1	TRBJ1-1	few	TGCGCCAGCAGCTTGGGAGGGGGCGCGAGGAGCACTGAAGCTTTCTTT	CASSLGGGARSTEAFF
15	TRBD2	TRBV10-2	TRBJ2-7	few	TGCGCCAGCAGTGAGTTGGGACTAGCGGGTACGGAGCAGTACTTC	CASSELGLAGTEQYF
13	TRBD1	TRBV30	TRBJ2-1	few	TGTGCCTGGAGTTCCCTAGGGGGCACTGAGCAGTTCTTC	CAWSSLGGTEQFF
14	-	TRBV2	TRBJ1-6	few	TGTGCCAGCAGTCGCTGGACATCGGATTCACCCCTCCACTTT	CASSRWTSDSPLHF
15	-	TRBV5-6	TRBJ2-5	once	TGTGCCAGCAGTTTGTCACCGACTGTCCAAGAGACCCAGTACTTC	CASSLSPTVQETQYF
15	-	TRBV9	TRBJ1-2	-	TGTGCCAGCAGCGAAAACCAGGGATTCGACTATGGCTACACCTTC	CASSENQGFDYGYTF
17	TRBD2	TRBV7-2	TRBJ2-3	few	TGTGCCAGCAGCTTACGGACTAGCGGGACGGCGGGAGATACGCAGTATTTT	CASSLRTSGTAGDTQYF
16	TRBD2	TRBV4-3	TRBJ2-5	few	TGCGCCAGCAGCTCAAAAGGGCCGACCGGGGGGGAGACCCAGTACTTC	CASSSKGPTGGETQYF
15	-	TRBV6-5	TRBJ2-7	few	TGTGCCAGCACCCCCGGGGGTGCCAGAGTCTACGAGCAGTACTTC	CASTPGGARVYEQYF
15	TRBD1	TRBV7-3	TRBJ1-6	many	TGTGCCAGCAGCTTACAGGGGGGAGCTAATTCACCCCTCCACTTT	CASSLQGGANSPLHF
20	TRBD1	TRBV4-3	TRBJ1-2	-	TGCGCCAGCAGCCAAGTTCCCCCCGGGACAGGGGGCGCGTCGAGCTATGGCTACACCTTC	CASSQVPPGTGGASSYGYTF
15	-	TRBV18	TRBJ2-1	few	TGTGCCAGCTCACCACCGTGGCAGGGCATCAATGAGCAGTTCTTC	CASSPPWQGINEQFF
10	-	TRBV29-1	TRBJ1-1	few	TGCAGCGTTAGGGACACGGGGGCTTTCTTT	CSVRDTGAFF
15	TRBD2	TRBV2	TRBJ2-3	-	TGTGCCAGCAGCGTTCTAGCGGGGGGGCGAGATACGCAGTATTTT	CASSVLAGGRDTQYF
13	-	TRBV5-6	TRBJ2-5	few	TGTGCCAGCAGCTTACGGGCGAGAGAGACCCAGTACTTC	CASSLRARETQYF
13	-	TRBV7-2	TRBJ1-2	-	TGTGCCAGCAGCCAGGGGCAGAACTATGGCTACACCTTC	CASSQGQNYGYTF
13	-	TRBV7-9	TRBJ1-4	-	TGTGCCAGCAGCTATGGGGCAGATGAAAAACTGTTTTTT	CASSYGADEKLFF
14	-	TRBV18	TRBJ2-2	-	TGTGCCAGCTCACCACAGGGGCGGACCGGGGAGCTGTTTTTT	CASSPQGRTGELFF
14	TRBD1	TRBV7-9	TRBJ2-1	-	TGTGCCAGCAAGCCAGGGGGTTCCTACAATGAGCAGTTCTTC	CASKPGGSYNEQFF
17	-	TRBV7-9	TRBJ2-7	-	TGTGCCAGCAGCCCGCATCGGGCGGGACAGCCCTTATACGAGCAGTACTTC	CASSPHRAGQPLYEQYF
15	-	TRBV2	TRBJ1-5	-	TGTGCCAGCAGTCAAACAGGGCCTAGCAATCAGCCCCAGCATTTT	CASSQTGPSNQPQHF
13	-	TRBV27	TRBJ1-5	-	TGTGCCAGCAGTTTTGGGGCATATCAGCCCCAGCATTTT	CASSFGAYQPQHF